This TCR beta chain was identified during a study of T-cell reconstitution after alpha-beta-depleted transplantation in children. For TCRbeta, the library was prepared with unique molecular identifiers. Using its own MiXCR run on the PCR reads, TCRdb lists one record per CDR3 protein. Of a few hundred thousand distinct CDR3 sequences listed, 9.9% are singletons. This clonotype has only a few counts. The clonotype originates from a human donor who donated a stem cell graft to a child with SCID. Source: PBMCs from the stem cell graft donor, taken from the stem cell graft.

The CDR3 is CASSWGTRSYEQYF. The CDR3 coding sequence is TGTGCCAGCAGCTGGGGGACACGGTCCTACGAGCAGTACTTC. The chain employs TRBV5-6 and TRBJ2-7; weak D call: TRBD1 (6 bases). The germline CDR1 and CDR2 sequences are SGHDT and YYEEEE. Trimming stripped 3 bases from V and 1 base from J, with 11 bases between. This CDR3 region has 14 residues.